The next 5 T cell receptor beta chains were all read from a single sample in a study of blood T cell repertoires in COVID-19. TCRdb keeps only in-frame clones here, not all; method: immunoSEQ multiplex PCR. The sample records approximately 220,000 clones, approximately 86% being singletons. The specimen was PBMCs or T cells enriched from blood (not recorded which). All receptors derive from a woman aged 25 to 39 with acute COVID-19.

V and J are TRBV5-1 and TRBJ1-2; 8 bases are a match to TRBD1. Germline CDR1 is SGHRS and CDR2 is YFSETQ. With 4 bases clipped from V and 6 bases from J, the junction kept 8 bases outside the gene matches. The CDR3 sequence is 14 residues long. CDR3 residues: CASSPTSTGDGYTF. CDR3 sequence (DNA): TGCGCCAGCAGCCCAACCTCGACAGGGGATGGCTACACCTTC.

The rearrangement uses TRBV3-1 (or the pseudogene TRBV3-2) and TRBJ2-1; 9 bases agree with TRBD2. The CDR3 consists of 16 residues. After removal of 5 bases from V and 6 bases from J, the junction contained 11 bases not matched to a gene. Germline V gene data show CDR1 as LGHDT and CDR2 as YNNKEL (reference sequence). CDR3 sequence: CASSKMGSGGINEQFF. For the CDR3, the DNA is TGTGCCAGCAGCAAAATGGGAAGCGGGGGGATCAATGAGCAGTTCTTC.

This chain joins TRBV10-2 and TRBJ1-6; 9 nucleotides agree with TRBD1. The ends lost 10 bases at V and 7 bases at J; junction bases unmatched: 5. The germline V gene encodes CDR1 WSHSY and CDR2 SAAADI. This CDR3 comprises 13 residues. The CDR3 coding sequence is TGCGCCATGCGGACAGGGGAGAATTCACCCCTCCACTTT. Protein sequence: CAMRTGENSPLHF.

This clone came up a few times. V is TRBV13 and J is TRBJ2-1; 7 nucleotides align to TRBD2. Germline CDR1 PRHDT, CDR2 FYEKMQ (reference sequence). V shed 4 bases, J shed 8 bases, and the junction held 8 bases outside the gene matches. The CDR3 consists of 14 residues. The CDR3 protein is CASSYPTSSYEQFF. CDR3 bases: TGTGCCAGCAGCTACCCGACTAGCAGCTATGAGCAGTTCTTC.

This chain joins TRBV7-9 and TRBJ1-1; tentative D call: TRBD1 (5 bases). This CDR3 region has 16 residues. Trimming removed 5 bases from V and 1 base from J, with 17 bases in between. Looked up from germline, CDR1 is SEHNR and CDR2 is FQNEAQ (reference sequence). CDR3: CASSPIPQGGNTEAFF. The CDR3 DNA sequence: TGTGCCAGCAGCCCCATCCCCCAGGGTGGGAACACTGAAGCTTTCTTT.